The clone carrying this TCR beta chain was seen more than once but under ten times. These data are taken from a study of T cells in localized non-small cell lung cancer. Profiled with immunoSEQ multiplex PCR; TCRdb holds only in-frame clones, not every one. The sample contains approximately 4,000 clones, less than 40% of which appear only once. Germline values: CDR1 MNHGY, CDR2 SAAAGT. The CDR3 is 14 amino acids. V dropped 8 bases and J dropped 0 bases, with 13 bases sitting between them. The specimen comprised lung tumor tissue, sampled before any cancer treatment. The chain uses TRBV6-8 and TRBJ1-2, with D uncertain. The sequence came from a male donor at least 60 years old with stage III lung adenocarcinoma. The CDR3 reads CASVARRANYGYTF. As DNA, the CDR3 is TGTGCCAGCGTCGCCCGTAGAGCTAACTATGGCTACACCTTC.